The 27 T cell receptor beta chains below were found in one sample sequenced in a study of cytomegalovirus exposure and HLA in healthy donors. In the PCR, 60 Vbeta and 13 Jbeta primers were used. Some clones are missing from TCRdb's copy, which holds only in-frame ones; the method was immunoSEQ multiplex PCR. Of 100,000 to 120,000 clones listed, 65% to 80% are singletons. Source material: PBMCs. These receptors were taken from a woman aged 55-70 years in good health and CMV-seropositive.

The chain joins TRBV18 to TRBJ2-7; TRBD2 matches 13 bases. V shed 5 bases, J shed 0 bases, and the junction held 4 bases outside the gene matches. CDR3 length: 16 amino acids. Germline CDR1 KGHSH, CDR2 LQKENI. In DNA, the CDR3 is TGTGCCAGCTCAGGGGGACTAGCGGGAATCTCCTACGAGCAGTACTTC. Protein: CASSGGLAGISYEQYF.

V gene TRBV11-3 combines with J gene TRBJ1-1; D gene uncertain. Germline V gene lookup returns CDR1 SGHNT and CDR2 YENEEA. The CDR3 covers 13 residues. V lost 1 base to trimming and J lost 1 base, with 4 bases between them. The DNA for the CDR3 is TGTGCCAGCAGCTTAGTGGCGAACACTGAAGCTTTCTTT. Protein: CASSLVANTEAFF.

The chain has TRBV6-6 and TRBJ2-2, with a weak D call TRBD1 (6 bases). CDR1 MNHNY and CDR2 SVGAGI come from the germline V gene (reference sequence). This CDR3 is 14 amino acids long. The V end lost 8 bases, the J end lost 8 bases, and 18 bases lay between the germline ends. The CDR3 region has the DNA TGTGCCAGCGAAGCGACAGGAAGGGTGGGGGAGCTGTTTTTT. Translating it yields CASEATGRVGELFF.

This clone has just a few counts. This chain uses TRBV18 with TRBJ2-1, with TRBD2 matching over 8 bases. The V and J ends lost 4 bases and 5 bases, in that order; junction bases with no gene match: 22. Germline V CDR1 and CDR2: KGHSH, LQKENI. This CDR3 is 20 amino acids long. The CDR3 bases are TGTGCCAGCTCACTAAACAACCTACTCCTGACTAGCGAGAAGGACAATGAGCAGTTCTTC. Amino acid sequence: CASSLNNLLLTSEKDNEQFF.

The chain combines TRBV19 with TRBJ1-1; TRBD1 might be the D (6 bases). V shed 9 bases and J shed 2 bases, with 19 bases lying between them. CDR1 and CDR2 (germline): LNHDA, SQIVND (reference sequence). The length of the CDR3 is 15 residues. The CDR3 protein is CASIGWTVPNTEAFF. The CDR3 DNA sequence: TGTGCCAGCATTGGCTGGACAGTCCCAAACACTGAAGCTTTCTTT.

The chain carries TRBV5-4 and TRBJ2-1; a weak D match, TRBD1 (6 bases). Trimming cost V 2 bases and J 4 bases, with 13 bases left between them. The CDR3 length is 15 residues. Per germline, CDR1 SGHNT and CDR2 YYREEE (reference sequence). DNA of the CDR3: TGTGCCAGCAGCTTATTAGGGGGACCGTACAATGAGCAGTTCTTC. Translated: CASSLLGGPYNEQFF. Variable domain in full (rest from reference TRBV5-4 and TRBJ2-1): ETGVTQSPTHLIKTRGQQVTLRCSSQSGHNTVSWYQQALGQGPQFIFQYYREEENGRGNFPPRFSGLQFPNYSSELNVNALELDDSALYLCASSLLGGPYNEQFFGPGTRLTVL.

This chain connects TRBV18 to TRBJ2-7; possibly TRBD2 for D (5 bases). V dropped 2 bases and J dropped 2 bases, with 10 bases sitting between them. Per the germline V gene, CDR1 is KGHSH and CDR2 is LQKENI. The CDR3 has 14 amino acids. The CDR3 reads CASSPTGKAYEQYF. Written as DNA, the CDR3 is TGTGCCAGCTCACCAACGGGGAAGGCCTACGAGCAGTACTTC.

CDR3 coding DNA: TGTGCCAGCAGCCCTCCGACAGGGGGCAGGACTGAAGCTTTCTTT. Protein product: CASSPPTGGRTEAFF. The chain combines TRBV7-9 with TRBJ1-1, with 10 bases identical to TRBD1. The V gene end was trimmed by 5 bases and the J gene end by 5 bases; junction bases not matched to a gene: 8. Germline V gene sequence: CDR1 SEHNR, CDR2 FQNEAQ (reference sequence). This CDR3 region has 15 residues.

The rearrangement joins TRBV2 to TRBJ1-3; D remains unclear. The CDR3 is 14 amino acids. Trimming cost V 7 bases and J 0 bases, with 10 bases left between them. The germline CDR1 and CDR2 sequences are SNHLY and FYNNEI. CDR3 loop: CASTGIYSGNTIYF. The CDR3 nucleotides are TGTGCCAGCACCGGGATATACTCTGGAAACACCATATATTTT.

This rearrangement joins TRBV14 to TRBJ2-5, with TRBD2 identical over 10 bases. The CDR3 spans 18 residues. The junction had 11 bases not matched to a gene; V was cut back by 3 bases and J by 1 base. Germline CDR1 reads SGHDN; CDR2 reads FVKESK. CDR3 coding DNA: TGTGCCAGCAGCCAGCGGGCTAGCGGGAGTTTTTTCCAAGAGACCCAGTACTTC. Encoded protein: CASSQRASGSFFQETQYF.

The chain combines TRBV18 with TRBJ2-7, with 9 bases aligning to TRBD1. CDR1 is KGHSH and CDR2 is LQKENI in the germline V gene. The CDR3 spans 14 residues. V dropped 4 bases and J dropped 5; count of bases not matched to a gene: 6. CDR3 bases: TGTGCCAGCTCACTAGGGGGGACAGGGAACGAGCAGTACTTC. This gives the protein CASSLGGTGNEQYF.

The J gene is TRBJ2-1, the V gene TRBV29-1; TRBD2 matches 10 bases. Losses at the gene ends were 3 bases for V and 1 base for J; bases not matched to a gene: 6. The CDR3 is made up of 16 amino acids. Germline assignment: CDR1 SQVTM and CDR2 ANQGSEA. The DNA for the CDR3 is TGCAGCGTTGATCTGTCTAGCGGGAGTTCCTACAATGAGCAGTTCTTC. Encoded protein: CSVDLSSGSSYNEQFF.

V and J are TRBV27 and TRBJ2-3; D is possibly TRBD1 (5 bases). The CDR3 extends over 13 amino acids. CDR1 is MNHEY, CDR2 SMNVEV, per germline (reference sequence). V was trimmed by 11 bases and J by 3 bases, leaving 15 bases between them. The CDR3: CAPGSRVTDTQYF. DNA for the CDR3: TGTGCCCCTGGCAGCAGGGTAACAGATACGCAGTATTTT.

This clone appeared once. The chain couples TRBV9 to TRBJ1-4, with 7 positions matching TRBD1. The CDR3 has 15 amino acids. The V gene's germline CDR1 is SGDLS and CDR2 YYNGEE. The V gene end was trimmed by 0 bases and the J gene end by 4 bases; junction bases not matched to a gene: 3. The CDR3 bases are TGTGCCAGCAGCGTAGCCGGGGACAGTAATGAAAAACTGTTTTTT. Translating it yields CASSVAGDSNEKLFF.

This clone came up once. This rearrangement joins TRBV30 to TRBJ2-5, with TRBD2 as a possible D gene (6 bases). Germline-derived CDR1 and CDR2 are GTSNPN and SVGIG (reference sequence). V lost 3 bases to trimming and J lost 4 bases, with 18 bases between them. The CDR3 loop spans 15 amino acids. CDR3 sequence: CAWSPLGGGRETQYF. CDR3 in DNA: TGTGCCTGGAGCCCCCTGGGGGGAGGAAGAGAGACCCAGTACTTC.

The rearrangement links TRBV11-2 to TRBJ2-5; the D is unclear. Between the trimmed V and J ends, which lost 8 bases and 1 base, there was a span of 14 bases. Per the germline V gene, CDR1 is SGHAT and CDR2 is FQNNGV. The CDR3 length is 14 residues. The CDR3 coding sequence is TGTGCCAGCGGAAACCTGGGCCCCCAAGAGACCCAGTACTTC. Encoded protein: CASGNLGPQETQYF.

A word on this clone: A junction boundary mismatches the germline segment, possibly from a read error. V usage is TRBV7-9 and J usage is TRBJ2-7, with TRBD2 matching over 9 bases. The length of the CDR3 is 16 residues. CDR1 is SEHNR and CDR2 is FQNEAQ in the germline V gene (reference sequence). Here the CDR3 reads CSSSLAGDRGGREQYF. The CDR3 DNA sequence: TGTTCCAGCAGCTTAGCGGGGGACAGAGGGGGTCGCGAGCAGTACTTC.

This clone was detected only a few times. V usage is TRBV2 and J usage is TRBJ2-1, with 8 bases fitting TRBD1. Germline loops: CDR1 SNHLY, CDR2 FYNNEI. V gave up 8 bases and J gave up 9 bases; unmatched junction bases: 9. The CDR3 runs to 13 residues. Written as DNA, the CDR3 is TGTGCCAGCGAGAAGACAGGGGATAGTGAGCAGTTCTTC. As protein: CASEKTGDSEQFF.

The rearrangement uses TRBV27 and TRBJ2-1, with D possibly matching TRBD2 (6 bases). The CDR3 has 15 residues. V was shortened by 2 bases and J by 3 bases, with 11 bases between the two germline ends. CDR1 and CDR2 (germline): MNHEY, SMNVEV (reference sequence). This CDR3 is CASSLAGSSYNEQFF. The DNA for the CDR3 is TGTGCCAGCAGTTTAGCCGGGAGTAGCTACAATGAGCAGTTCTTC.

This clone occurred once. V is TRBV19 and J is TRBJ2-5, with 7 bases matching TRBD1. This CDR3 contains 17 residues. In germline, CDR1 is LNHDA, CDR2 SQIVND (reference sequence). V shed 5 bases, J shed 4 bases, and the junction held 16 bases outside the gene matches. The CDR3 nucleotides read TGTGCCAGTAGTTCAACATCGGGACAGATCAGGGGAGAGACCCAGTACTTC. Translating gives CASSSTSGQIRGETQYF.

The J gene is TRBJ2-1, the V gene TRBV11-1, with D tentatively TRBD1 (5 bases). In germline, CDR1 is SGHAT, CDR2 FQDESV (reference sequence). V dropped 2 bases and J dropped 2 bases, with 10 bases sitting between them. The CDR3 contains 15 residues. CDR3 coding DNA: TGTGCCAGCAGCTTACGGGCAGGGACCTACAATGAGCAGTTCTTC. It translates to CASSLRAGTYNEQFF.

This clone has a handful of counts. The V gene is TRBV7-2, the J gene TRBJ2-3; 7 bases map to TRBD1. This CDR3 region has 15 residues. The germline gives CDR1 SGHTA, CDR2 FQGNSA. The trim removed 0 bases at V and 2 bases at J, leaving 2 bases unmatched. In nucleotides, the CDR3 is TGTGCCAGCAGCTTAGCGGGGACAGACACAGATACGCAGTATTTT. Its protein is CASSLAGTDTDTQYF.

The chain combines TRBV4-1 with TRBJ2-5; tentative D call: TRBD2 (5 bases). The V end was cut by 0 bases, the J end by 7 bases, with 15 bases between. CDR3 length: 15 amino acids. Germline assignment: CDR1 MGHRA and CDR2 YSYEKL. The CDR3 reads CASSQDWSSGVTQYF. CDR3 bases: TGCGCCAGCAGCCAAGATTGGTCGTCCGGGGTGACCCAGTACTTC.

This sequence joins TRBV6-1 and TRBJ2-7, with 8 bases aligning to TRBD1. V was clipped by 6 bases and J by 6 bases; unmatched bases: 10. The V gene's germline CDR1 is MNHNS and CDR2 SASEGT. The CDR3 contains 14 residues. The CDR3 DNA sequence: TGTGCCAGCAGACCCGGGACAGGCCTTTCCGAGCAGTACTTC. Translated: CASRPGTGLSEQYF.

Ten or more counts support this clone. The rearrangement joins TRBV5-1 to TRBJ2-7; 8 nucleotides agree with TRBD1. The CDR3 is 16 residues long. CDR1 is SGHRS, CDR2 YFSETQ, per germline. The V and J ends lost 4 bases and 0 bases, in that order; junction bases with no gene match: 9. CDR3 amino acids: CASSGIQGDLSYEQYF. The CDR3, as DNA: TGCGCCAGCAGCGGAATACAGGGGGACCTCTCCTACGAGCAGTACTTC. The full variable domain, with the rest looked up from reference TRBV5-1 and TRBJ2-7, is KAGVTQTPRYLIKTRGQQVTLSCSPISGHRSVSWYQQTPGQGLQFLFEYFSETQRNKGNFPGRFSGRQFSNSRSEMNVSTLELGDSALYLCASSGIQGDLSYEQYFGPGTRLTVT.

J is TRBJ1-3 and V is TRBV19, with D unclear. The V gene's germline CDR1 is LNHDA and CDR2 SQIVND (reference sequence). This CDR3 region has 16 residues. Trimming took off 3 bases at V and 4 bases at J, with 16 bases between the two ends. Here the CDR3 DNA reads TGTGCCAGTAGTATGCAGAGCTCGGGGTCCGGAAACACCATATATTTT. Translation gives CASSMQSSGSGNTIYF.

This clone turned up a few times. The chain is built from TRBV7-6 and TRBJ1-4; 12 bases match TRBD1. V was pared by 4 bases and J by 12 bases, with 6 bases of the junction left unmatched. The germline CDR1 and CDR2 sequences are SGHVS and FNYEAQ. CDR3 length equals 14 residues. CDR3 in amino acids: CASSSSGTGGELFF. The CDR3 nucleotides are TGTGCCAGCAGCTCTTCCGGGACAGGGGGCGAACTGTTTTTT. The variable domain in full, with the rest retrieved from reference TRBV7-6 and TRBJ1-4, is GAGVSQSPRYKVTKRGQDVALRCDPISGHVSLYWYRQALGQGPEFLTYFNYEAQQDKSGLPNDRFSAERPEGSISTLTIQRTEQRDSAMYRCASSSSGTGGELFFGSGTQLSVL.